Here is one TCR beta chain with its context. This entry comes from a study of lymphopenia after photon versus proton radiotherapy. The germline V gene has CDR1 SEHNR and CDR2 FQNEAQ (reference sequence). The V and J ends lost 5 bases and 7 bases respectively, with 21 bases between them. The CDR3 length is 15 residues. The protocol was immunoSEQ multiplex PCR, while the TCRdb copy is restricted to in-frame clones and leaves out a portion. The sample has around 55,000 clones, around 85% seen once. The chain has TRBV7-9 and TRBJ2-7; tentative D call: TRBD1 (6 bases). The receptor comes from a man aged 60 to 75 with pancreatic cancer. The input for sequencing was peripheral blood, taken from a patient treated with proton-based radiotherapy. The CDR3 is CASSPQTQGTREQYF. Here the CDR3 DNA reads TGTGCCAGCAGCCCGCAGACCCAGGGGACGAGGGAGCAGTACTTC.